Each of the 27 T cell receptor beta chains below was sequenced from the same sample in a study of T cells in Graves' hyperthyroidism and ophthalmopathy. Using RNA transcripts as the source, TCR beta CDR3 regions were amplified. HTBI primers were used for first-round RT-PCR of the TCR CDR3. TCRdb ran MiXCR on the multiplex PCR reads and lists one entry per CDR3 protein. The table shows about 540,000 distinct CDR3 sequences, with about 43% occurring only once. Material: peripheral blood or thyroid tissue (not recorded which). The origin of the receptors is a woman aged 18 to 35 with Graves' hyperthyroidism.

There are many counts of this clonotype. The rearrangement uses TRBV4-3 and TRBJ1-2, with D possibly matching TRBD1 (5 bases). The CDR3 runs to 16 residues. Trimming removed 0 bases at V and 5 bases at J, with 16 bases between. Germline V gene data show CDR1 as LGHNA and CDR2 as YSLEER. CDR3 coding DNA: TGCGCCAGCAGCCAAGATCTACAGGTCATCGGGTATGGCTACACCTTC. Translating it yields CASSQDLQVIGYGYTF.

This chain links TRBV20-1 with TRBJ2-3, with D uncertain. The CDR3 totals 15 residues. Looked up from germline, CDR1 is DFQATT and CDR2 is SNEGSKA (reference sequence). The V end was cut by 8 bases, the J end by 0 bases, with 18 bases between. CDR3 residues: CSSMVRRASTDTQYF. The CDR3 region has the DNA TGCAGTTCTATGGTCAGGAGAGCTAGCACAGATACGCAGTATTTT.

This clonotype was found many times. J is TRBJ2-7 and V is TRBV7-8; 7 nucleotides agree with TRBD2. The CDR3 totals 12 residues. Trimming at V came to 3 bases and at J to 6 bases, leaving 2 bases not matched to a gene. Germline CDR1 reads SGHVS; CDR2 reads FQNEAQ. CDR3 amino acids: CASSLGGTEQYF. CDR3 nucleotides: TGTGCCAGCAGCTTGGGGGGGACCGAGCAGTACTTC.

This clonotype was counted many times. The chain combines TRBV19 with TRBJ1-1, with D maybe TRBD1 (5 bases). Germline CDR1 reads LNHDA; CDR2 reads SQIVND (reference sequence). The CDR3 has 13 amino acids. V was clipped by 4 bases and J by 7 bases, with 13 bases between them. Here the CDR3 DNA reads TGTGCCAGTAGTACTCCGGGGGGATATGAAGCTTTCTTT. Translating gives CASSTPGGYEAFF.

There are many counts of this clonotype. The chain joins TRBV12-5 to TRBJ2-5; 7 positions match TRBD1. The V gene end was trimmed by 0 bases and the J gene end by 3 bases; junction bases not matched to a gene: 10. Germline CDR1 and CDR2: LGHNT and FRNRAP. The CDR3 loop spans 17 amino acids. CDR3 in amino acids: CASGLVLGTEAKETQYF. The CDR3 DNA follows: TGTGCTAGTGGTTTGGTACTAGGGACAGAAGCTAAAGAGACCCAGTACTTC.

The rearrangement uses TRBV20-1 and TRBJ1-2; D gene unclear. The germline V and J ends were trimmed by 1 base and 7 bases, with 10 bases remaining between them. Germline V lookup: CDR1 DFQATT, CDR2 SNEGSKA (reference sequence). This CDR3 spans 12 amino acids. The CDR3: CSARGTDCGYTF. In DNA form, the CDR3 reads TGCAGTGCTAGAGGGACGGACTGTGGCTACACCTTC.

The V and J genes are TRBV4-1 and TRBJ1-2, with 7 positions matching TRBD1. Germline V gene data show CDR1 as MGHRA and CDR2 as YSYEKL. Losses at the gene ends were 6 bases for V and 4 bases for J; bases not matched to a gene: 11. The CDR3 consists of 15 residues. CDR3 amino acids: CASRADRVWGYGYTF. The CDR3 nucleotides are TGCGCCAGCAGGGCTGACAGGGTTTGGGGCTATGGCTACACCTTC.

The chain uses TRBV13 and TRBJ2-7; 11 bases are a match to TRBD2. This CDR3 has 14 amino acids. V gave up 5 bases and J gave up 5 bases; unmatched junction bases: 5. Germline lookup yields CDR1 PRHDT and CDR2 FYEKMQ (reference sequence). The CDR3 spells CASSKTSGIDEQYF. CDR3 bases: TGTGCCAGCAGCAAGACTAGCGGGATCGACGAGCAGTACTTC.

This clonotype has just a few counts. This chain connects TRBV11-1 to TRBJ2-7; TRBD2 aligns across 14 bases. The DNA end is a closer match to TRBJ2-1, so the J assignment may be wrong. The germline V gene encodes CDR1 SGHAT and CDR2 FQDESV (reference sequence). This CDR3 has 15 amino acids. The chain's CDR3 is CASSSTSGRVNEQFF. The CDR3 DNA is TGTGCCAGCAGCTCGACTAGCGGGAGGGTGAATGAGCAGTTCTTC.

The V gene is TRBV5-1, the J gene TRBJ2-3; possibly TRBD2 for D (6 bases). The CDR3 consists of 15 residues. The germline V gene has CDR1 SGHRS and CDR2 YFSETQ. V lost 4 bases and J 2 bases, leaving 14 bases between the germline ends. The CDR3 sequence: CASSPGTYNTDTQYF. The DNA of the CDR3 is TGCGCCAGCAGCCCCGGGACTTACAACACAGATACGCAGTATTTT.

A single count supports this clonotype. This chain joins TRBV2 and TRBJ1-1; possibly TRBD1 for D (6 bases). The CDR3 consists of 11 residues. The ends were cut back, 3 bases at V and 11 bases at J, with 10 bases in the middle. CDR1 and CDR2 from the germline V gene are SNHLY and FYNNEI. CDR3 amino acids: CASSDVRGAFF. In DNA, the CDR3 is TGTGCCAGCAGTGATGTCAGGGGTGCTTTCTTT.

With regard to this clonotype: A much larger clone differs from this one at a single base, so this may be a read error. The CDR3: CASSPIVGKQDTQYF. Written as DNA, the CDR3 is TGCGCCAGCAGCCCCATTGTAGGGAAGCAAGACACCCAGTACTTC. The V and J genes are TRBV5-1 and TRBJ2-5; D is unresolved. Germline V lookup: CDR1 SGHRS, CDR2 YFSETQ. This CDR3 has 15 amino acids.

The CDR3 reads CSASSQGQFQETQYF. The DNA for the CDR3 is TGCAGTGCCAGCAGCCAAGGACAGTTCCAAGAGACCCAGTACTTC. The V gene is TRBV20-1, the J gene TRBJ2-5, with D perhaps matching TRBD1 (6 bases). V lost 6 bases and J lost 1, with 18 bases in between. The CDR3 sequence is 15 residues long. The germline gives CDR1 DFQATT, CDR2 SNEGSKA (reference sequence).

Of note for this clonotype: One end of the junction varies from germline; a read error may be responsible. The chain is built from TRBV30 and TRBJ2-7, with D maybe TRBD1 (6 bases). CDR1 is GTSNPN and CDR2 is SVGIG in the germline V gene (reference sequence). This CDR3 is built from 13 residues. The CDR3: CAWSGTDSYQQYF. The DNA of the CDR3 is TGTGCCTGGAGTGGGACAGATTCCTACCAGCAGTACTTC.

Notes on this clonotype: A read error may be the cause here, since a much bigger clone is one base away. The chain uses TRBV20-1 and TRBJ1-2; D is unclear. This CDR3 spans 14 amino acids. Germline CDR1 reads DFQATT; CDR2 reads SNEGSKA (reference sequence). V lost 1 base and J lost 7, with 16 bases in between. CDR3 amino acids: CSARAPSRMAGYTF. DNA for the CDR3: TGCAGTGCTAGAGCCCCTTCAAGGATGGCTGGCTACACCTTC.

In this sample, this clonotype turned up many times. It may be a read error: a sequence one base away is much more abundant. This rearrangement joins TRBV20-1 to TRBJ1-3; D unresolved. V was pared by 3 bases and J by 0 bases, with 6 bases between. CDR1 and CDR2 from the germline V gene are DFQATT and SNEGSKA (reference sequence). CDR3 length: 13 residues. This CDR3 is CSARWGSGNTIYF. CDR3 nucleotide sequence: TGCAGTGCTAGGTGGGGCTCTGGAAACACCATATATTTT.

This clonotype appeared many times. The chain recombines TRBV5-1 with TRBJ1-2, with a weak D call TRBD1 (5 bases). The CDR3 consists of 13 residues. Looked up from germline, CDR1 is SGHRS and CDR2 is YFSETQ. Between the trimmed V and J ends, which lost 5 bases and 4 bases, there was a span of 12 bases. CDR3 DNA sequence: TGCGCCAGCAGAAGACAGTCGGCCTATGGCTACACCTTC. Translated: CASRRQSAYGYTF.

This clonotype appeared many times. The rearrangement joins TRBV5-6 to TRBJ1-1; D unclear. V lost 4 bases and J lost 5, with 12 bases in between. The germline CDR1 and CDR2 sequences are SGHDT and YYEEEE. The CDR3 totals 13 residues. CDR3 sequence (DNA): TGTGCCAGCAGCCCACTTTCGTCGACTGAAGCTTTCTTT. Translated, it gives CASSPLSSTEAFF.

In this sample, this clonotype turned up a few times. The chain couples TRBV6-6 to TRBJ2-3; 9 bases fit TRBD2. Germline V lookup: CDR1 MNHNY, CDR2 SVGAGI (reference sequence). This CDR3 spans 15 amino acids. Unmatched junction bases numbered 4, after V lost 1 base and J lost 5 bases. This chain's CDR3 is CASSYYSGRVDTQYF. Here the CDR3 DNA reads TGTGCCAGCAGTTACTATAGCGGGAGAGTAGATACGCAGTATTTT.

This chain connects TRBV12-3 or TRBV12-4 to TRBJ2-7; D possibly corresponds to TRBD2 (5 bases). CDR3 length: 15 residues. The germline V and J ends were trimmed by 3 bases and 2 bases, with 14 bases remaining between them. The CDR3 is CASSFPPSWTYEQYF. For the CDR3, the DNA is TGTGCCAGCAGTTTTCCCCCTAGCTGGACCTACGAGCAGTACTTC.

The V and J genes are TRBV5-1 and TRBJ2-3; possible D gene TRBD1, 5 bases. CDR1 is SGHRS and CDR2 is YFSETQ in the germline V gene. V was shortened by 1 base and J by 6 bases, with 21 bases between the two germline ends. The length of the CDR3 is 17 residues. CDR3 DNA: TGCGCCAGCAGCTTGCCCCGGGCAGGGATGACTGCTGATACGCAGTATTTT. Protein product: CASSLPRAGMTADTQYF.

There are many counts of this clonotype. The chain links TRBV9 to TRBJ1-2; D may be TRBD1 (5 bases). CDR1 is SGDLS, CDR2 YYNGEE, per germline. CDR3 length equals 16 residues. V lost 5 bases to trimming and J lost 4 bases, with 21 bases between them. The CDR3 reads CASSNPRRGPFYGYTF. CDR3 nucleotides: TGTGCCAGCAGTAACCCTAGACGGGGACCTTTCTATGGCTACACCTTC.

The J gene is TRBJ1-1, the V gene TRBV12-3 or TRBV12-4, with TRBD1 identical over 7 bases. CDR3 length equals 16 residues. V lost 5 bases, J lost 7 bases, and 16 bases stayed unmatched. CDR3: CASSRRDSPARSEAFF. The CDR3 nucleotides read TGTGCCAGCAGTAGGCGGGACAGCCCAGCCCGAAGTGAAGCTTTCTTT.

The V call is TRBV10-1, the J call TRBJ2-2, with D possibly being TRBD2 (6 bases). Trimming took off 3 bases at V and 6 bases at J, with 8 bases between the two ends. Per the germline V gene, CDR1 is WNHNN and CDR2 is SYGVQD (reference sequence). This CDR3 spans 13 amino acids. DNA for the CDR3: TGCGCCAGCAGTGACGGGACTGCCGGGGAGCTGTTTTTT. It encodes CASSDGTAGELFF.

CDR3 sequence: CASSEITGGLDNEQYF. In DNA, the CDR3 is TGTGCCAGCAGTGAAATAACAGGGGGTCTGGACAATGAGCAGTACTTC. V and J are TRBV2 and TRBJ2-7; the match to TRBD1 covers 8 bases. Germline V gene sequence: CDR1 SNHLY, CDR2 FYNNEI. The CDR3 runs 16 residues. After removal of 2 bases from V and 7 bases from J, the junction contained 13 bases not matched to a gene.

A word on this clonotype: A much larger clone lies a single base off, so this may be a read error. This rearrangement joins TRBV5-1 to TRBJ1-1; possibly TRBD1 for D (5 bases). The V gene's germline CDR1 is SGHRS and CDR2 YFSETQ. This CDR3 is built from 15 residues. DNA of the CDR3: TGCGCCGGCAGCCCAACTGACAGAGAGAACACTGAAGCTTTCTTT. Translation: CAGSPTDRENTEAFF.

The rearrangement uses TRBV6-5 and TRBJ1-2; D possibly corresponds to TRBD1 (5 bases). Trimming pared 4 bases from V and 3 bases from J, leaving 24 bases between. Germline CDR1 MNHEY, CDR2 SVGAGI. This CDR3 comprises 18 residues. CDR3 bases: TGTGCCAGCAGTTCCCCGGGACTAGCGGGAGAAAACTACTATGGCTACACCTTC. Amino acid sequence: CASSSPGLAGENYYGYTF.